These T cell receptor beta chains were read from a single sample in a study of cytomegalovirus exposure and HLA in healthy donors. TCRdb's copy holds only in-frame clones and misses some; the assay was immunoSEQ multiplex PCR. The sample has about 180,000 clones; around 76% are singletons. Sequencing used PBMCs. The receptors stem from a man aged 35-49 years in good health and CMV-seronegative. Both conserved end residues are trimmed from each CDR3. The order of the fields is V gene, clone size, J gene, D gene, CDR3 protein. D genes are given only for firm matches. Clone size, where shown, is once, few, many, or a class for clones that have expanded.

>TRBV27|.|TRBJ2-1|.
ASSLWGLPFLSSYNEQF
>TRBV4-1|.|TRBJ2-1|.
ASSQEWRAHGNEQF
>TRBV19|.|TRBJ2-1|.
ASSIDRRAEQF
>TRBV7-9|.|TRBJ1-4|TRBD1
ASSYPTGVVLSNEKLF
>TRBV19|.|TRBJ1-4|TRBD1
ASSIPVTGDEKLF
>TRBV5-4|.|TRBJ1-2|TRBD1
ASSLDRGYGYT
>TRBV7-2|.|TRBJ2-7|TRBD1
ASSLAPGQGYSYEQY
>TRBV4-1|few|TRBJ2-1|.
ASSQGVVGNYNEQF
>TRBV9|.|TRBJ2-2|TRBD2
ASSVISGRETGELF
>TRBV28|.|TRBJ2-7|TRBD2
ASSPEELAGDYEQY
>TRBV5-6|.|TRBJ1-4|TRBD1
ASSYRGANEKLF
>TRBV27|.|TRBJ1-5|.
ASSAQVSNQPQH
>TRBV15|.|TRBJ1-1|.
ATSRVGAPPTNTEAF
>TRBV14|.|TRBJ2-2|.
ASSHSNTGELF
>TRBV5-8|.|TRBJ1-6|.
ASSSVRMGGGSPLH
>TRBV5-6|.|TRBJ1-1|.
ASSLFGTPRTEAF
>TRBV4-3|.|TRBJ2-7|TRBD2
ASSSGTLREQY
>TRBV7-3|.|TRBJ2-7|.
ASSPGHSSYEQY
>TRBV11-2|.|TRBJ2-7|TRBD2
ASSTRAGGGRAYYEQY
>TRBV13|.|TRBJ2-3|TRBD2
ASSGSGGATDTQY
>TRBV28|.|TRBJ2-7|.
ASSLPGWEQY
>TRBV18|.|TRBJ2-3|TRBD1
ATRDLRGDTQY
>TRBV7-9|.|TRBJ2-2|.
ASSLMTREQELF
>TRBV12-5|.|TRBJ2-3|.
ASAPTTGTDTQY
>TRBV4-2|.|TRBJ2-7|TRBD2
ASSPPTSGSHEQY
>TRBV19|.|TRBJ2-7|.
ASSNYQQGDEQY
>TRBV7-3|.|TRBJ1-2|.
ASSPAGNYGYT
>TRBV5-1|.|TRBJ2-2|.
ASIRSGGGTGELF
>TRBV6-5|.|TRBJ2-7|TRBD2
ASSTGTSGYEQY
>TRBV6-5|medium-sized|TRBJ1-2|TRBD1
ASSAPGGRGYT
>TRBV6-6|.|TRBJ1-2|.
ASTKRQSYGYT
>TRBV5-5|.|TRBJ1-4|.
ASSLGSFREKLF
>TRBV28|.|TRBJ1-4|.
ASSYTPGIWELF
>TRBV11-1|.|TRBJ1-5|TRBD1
ASSLIERDRIYSNQPQH